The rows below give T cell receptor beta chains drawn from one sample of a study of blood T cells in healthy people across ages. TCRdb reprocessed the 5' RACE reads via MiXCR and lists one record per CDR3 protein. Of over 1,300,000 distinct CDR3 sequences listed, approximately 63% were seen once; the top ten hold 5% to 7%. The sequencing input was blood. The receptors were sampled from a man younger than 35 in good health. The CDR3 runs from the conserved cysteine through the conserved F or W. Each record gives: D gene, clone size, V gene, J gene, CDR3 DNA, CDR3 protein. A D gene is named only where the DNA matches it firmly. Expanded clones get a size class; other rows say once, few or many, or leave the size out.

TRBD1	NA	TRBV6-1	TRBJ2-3	TGTGCCAGCAGTGAGCCGGGACAGCCAACTAATACGCAGTATTTT	CASSEPGQPTNTQYF
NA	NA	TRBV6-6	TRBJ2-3	TGTGCCAGCAGTTATTCTAGCACCTGGGCAGATACGCAGTATTTT	CASSYSSTWADTQYF
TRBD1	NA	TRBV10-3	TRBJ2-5	TGTGCCATCAGCGGACAGGGTTTGTCAGAGACCCAGTACTTC	CAISGQGLSETQYF
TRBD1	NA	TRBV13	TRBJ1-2	TGTGCCAGCAGCTTGTCAGGGGGCGCAAATCGGGGCTACACCTTC	CASSLSGGANRGYTF
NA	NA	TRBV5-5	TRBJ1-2	TGTGCCAGCAGCTTGGATTTTAGGGGGGACACCTTC	CASSLDFRGDTF
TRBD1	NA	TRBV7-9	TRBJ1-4	TGTGCCAGCAGCACACCGACAGGGACTAATGAAAAACTGTTTTTT	CASSTPTGTNEKLFF
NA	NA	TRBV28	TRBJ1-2	TGTGTCAGCAGCCTAGGTGAACAGGGCTATGGCTACACCTTC	CVSSLGEQGYGYTF
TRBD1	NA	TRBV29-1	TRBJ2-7	TGCAGCGTACAGGGACAGGGAAGCTTCTACGAGCAGTACTTC	CSVQGQGSFYEQYF
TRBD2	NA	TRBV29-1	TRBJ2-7	TGCAGCGTTGCTCCTAGCGGGACCTACGAGCAGTACTTC	CSVAPSGTYEQYF
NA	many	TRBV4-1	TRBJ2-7	TGTGCCAGCAGCCAAGATCCAGGGGCCTACGAGCAGTACTTC	CASSQDPGAYEQYF